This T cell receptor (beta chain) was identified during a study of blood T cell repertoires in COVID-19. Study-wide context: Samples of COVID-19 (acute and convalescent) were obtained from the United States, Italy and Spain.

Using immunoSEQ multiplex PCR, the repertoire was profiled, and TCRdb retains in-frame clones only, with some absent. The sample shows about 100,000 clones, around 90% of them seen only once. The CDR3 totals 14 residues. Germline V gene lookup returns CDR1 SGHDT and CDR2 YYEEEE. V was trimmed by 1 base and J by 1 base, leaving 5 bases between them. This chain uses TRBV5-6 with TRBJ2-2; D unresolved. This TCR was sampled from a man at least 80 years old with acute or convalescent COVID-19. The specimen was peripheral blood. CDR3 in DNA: TGTGCCAGCAGCTTGAGAGTGAACACCGGGGAGCTGTTTTTT. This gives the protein CASSLRVNTGELFF.